A single sample is the source of the 26 T cell receptor beta chains below, sequenced in a study of blood T cell repertoires in COVID-19. Sequenced by immunoSEQ multiplex PCR; TCRdb stores in-frame clones only, minus some. Here the sample spans about 110,000 clones, nearly 80% being singletons. Sequencing was done on a sample of peripheral blood. These receptors were taken from a woman older than 75 with active or convalescent COVID-19.

This clone was detected only a few times. The chain recombines TRBV10-2 with TRBJ2-1, with a possible D match to TRBD1 (5 bases). The CDR3 contains 15 residues. Germline V gene lookup returns CDR1 WSHSY and CDR2 SAAADI. V was pared by 4 bases and J by 3 bases, with 13 bases between. In nucleotides, the CDR3 is TGCGCCAGCAGTGTAAGGGGTCGAGGCTACAATGAGCAGTTCTTC. Its translation is CASSVRGRGYNEQFF.

The chain combines TRBV7-2 with TRBJ2-7; weak D call: TRBD2 (6 bases). The V end lost 3 bases, the J end lost 2 bases, and 8 bases lay between the germline ends. Germline CDR1 SGHTA, CDR2 FQGNSA. The CDR3 has 13 amino acids. This CDR3 is CASSFSGAYEQYF. CDR3 nucleotide sequence: TGTGCCAGCAGCTTTTCGGGGGCCTACGAGCAGTACTTC.

This clone was picked up many times. The chain combines TRBV18 with TRBJ2-1; D is uncertain. CDR1 is KGHSH, CDR2 LQKENI, per germline. This CDR3 spans 14 amino acids. With 3 bases removed from V and 10 bases from J, the gap between germline ends came to 16 bases. CDR3 nucleotide sequence: TGTGCCAGCTCACCGGGCCTTAGAAGCAACGAGCAGTTCTTC. It encodes CASSPGLRSNEQFF. The complete variable domain, with remaining parts taken from reference TRBV18 and TRBJ2-1, reads NAGVMQNPRHLVRRRGQEARLRCSPMKGHSHVYWYRQLPEEGLKFMVYLQKENIIDESGMPKERFSAEFPKEGPSILRIQQVVRGDSAAYFCASSPGLRSNEQFFGPGTRLTVL.

The V call is TRBV28, the J call TRBJ1-5, with no clear D. CDR3 length: 13 amino acids. V lost 5 bases and J 3 bases, leaving 8 bases between the germline ends. Germline V gene lookup returns CDR1 MDHEN and CDR2 SYDVKM. The CDR3 sequence: CASSLLNNQPQHF. The CDR3 DNA reads TGTGCCAGCAGTCTTCTAAACAATCAGCCCCAGCATTTT.

This clone was detected a few times. This chain uses TRBV7-9 with TRBJ2-1; a weak D match, TRBD1 (6 bases). The CDR3 is 12 amino acids. Trimming took off 5 bases at V and 8 bases at J, with 10 bases between the two ends. Germline V gene sequence: CDR1 SEHNR, CDR2 FQNEAQ (reference sequence). The CDR3 here is CASSQGWDEQFF. The CDR3 coding sequence is TGTGCCAGCAGCCAGGGGTGGGATGAGCAGTTCTTC.

This clone was observed a single time. The genes are TRBV29-1 and TRBJ2-2, with TRBD2 identical over 11 bases. Germline CDR1 and CDR2: SQVTM and ANQGSEA. The J segment lost 4 bases and the V segment lost 7 bases, leaving 20 bases of the junction unmatched. The CDR3 has 19 amino acids. The CDR3 region is CSARRLAGGPAAVTGELFF. The DNA of the CDR3 is TGCAGCGCCCGTCGGTTAGCGGGAGGGCCGGCTGCGGTCACCGGGGAGCTGTTTTTT.

The rearrangement links TRBV11-2 to TRBJ1-3; D is uncertain. Per germline, CDR1 SGHAT and CDR2 FQNNGV. V gave up 1 base and J gave up 2 bases, with 9 bases separating them. This CDR3 spans 15 amino acids. CDR3 bases: TGTGCCAGCAGCTTAGGCGGGGAGGCTGGAAACACCATATATTTT. It yields the protein CASSLGGEAGNTIYF.

J is TRBJ2-7 and V is TRBV5-1, with 7 positions matching TRBD1. The junction had 9 bases not matched to a gene; V was cut back by 4 bases and J by 5 bases. CDR1 and CDR2 from the germline V gene are SGHRS and YFSETQ. CDR3 length equals 14 residues. CDR3 nucleotides: TGCGCCAGCAGCCTTTACAGGGGTAGAGACGAGCAGTACTTC. This sequence encodes CASSLYRGRDEQYF.

This sequence joins TRBV15 and TRBJ2-3; D gene ambiguous. This CDR3 comprises 15 residues. Trimming shortened V by 1 base and J by 5 bases, and 13 bases separated the two germline ends. CDR1 and CDR2 from the germline V gene are LNHNV and YYDKDF (reference sequence). CDR3 coding DNA: TGTGCCACCAGCAGAGCGCTTCAGGCAGTAGATACGCAGTATTTT. Its protein product is CATSRALQAVDTQYF.

A few counts support this clone. V is TRBV19 and J is TRBJ1-5; no clear D gene. The CDR3 runs 14 residues. V was clipped by 8 bases and J by 0 bases, with 11 bases between them. In germline, CDR1 is LNHDA, CDR2 SQIVND (reference sequence). In nucleotides, the CDR3 is TGTGCCAGTGCCCGGGGTTATAGCAATCAGCCCCAGCATTTT. This encodes CASARGYSNQPQHF.

The rearrangement links TRBV10-3 to TRBJ2-7; TRBD2 is a possible D gene (5 bases). CDR3 length: 13 amino acids. V was pared by 6 bases and J by 4 bases, with 13 bases between. In germline, CDR1 is ENHRY, CDR2 SYGVKD. In DNA, the CDR3 is TGTGCCATCAGGCTAGAGGGATGGTACGAGCAGTACTTC. Translated: CAIRLEGWYEQYF.

This chain uses TRBV10-2 with TRBJ2-1; a weak D match, TRBD1 (5 bases). There are 13 residues in the CDR3. Trimming left V 7 bases short and J 1 base short, with 8 bases between. Germline-derived CDR1 and CDR2 are WSHSY and SAAADI. The CDR3 is CASIPGSYNEQFF. The CDR3 DNA is TGCGCCAGCATCCCAGGGTCCTACAATGAGCAGTTCTTC.

The chain has TRBV18 and TRBJ1-5, with TRBD1 matching 10 bases. Looked up from germline, CDR1 is KGHSH and CDR2 is LQKENI. The CDR3 consists of 16 residues. V shed 2 bases, J shed 5 bases, and the junction held 6 bases outside the gene matches. The CDR3 region has the DNA TGTGCCAGCTCACCAGGAGGGACAGGGGAGCATCAGCCCCAGCATTTT. It translates to CASSPGGTGEHQPQHF. Combining the CDR3 with reference TRBV18 and TRBJ1-5 gives the whole variable domain NAGVMQNPRHLVRRRGQEARLRCSPMKGHSHVYWYRQLPEEGLKFMVYLQKENIIDESGMPKERFSAEFPKEGPSILRIQQVVRGDSAAYFCASSPGGTGEHQPQHFGDGTRLSIL.

The CDR3 DNA reads as TGTGCCAGCTCACCGACCGACTCGATGAACACTGAAGCTTTCTTT. Encoded protein: CASSPTDSMNTEAFF. The chain links TRBV18 to TRBJ1-1; D unresolved. The CDR3 is 15 residues long. V lost 3 bases, J lost 0 bases, and 11 bases lay in between. Per germline, CDR1 KGHSH and CDR2 LQKENI.

The gene calls are TRBV7-8 and TRBJ1-5; no reliable D call. Trimming stripped 6 bases from V and 3 bases from J, with 12 bases between. Germline V gene data show CDR1 as SGHVS and CDR2 as FQNEAQ. This CDR3 has 14 residues. In DNA form, the CDR3 reads TGTGCCAGCAGGAGGTACGGATTCAATCAGCCCCAGCATTTT. Protein product: CASRRYGFNQPQHF.

V gene TRBV11-1 combines with J gene TRBJ2-3; D is unclear. The V end was cut by 1 base, the J end by 2 bases, with 7 bases between. The germline V gene has CDR1 SGHAT and CDR2 FQDESV (reference sequence). This CDR3 is 14 amino acids long. The CDR3 loop is CASSLVLNTDTQYF. The CDR3 DNA reads TGTGCCAGCAGCTTAGTCCTAAACACAGATACGCAGTATTTT.

The chain has TRBV5-1 and TRBJ2-1; TRBD2 aligns across 13 bases. Per the germline V gene, CDR1 is SGHRS and CDR2 is YFSETQ. The CDR3 extends over 15 amino acids. Germline trimming cut 4 bases from V and 9 bases from J; bases unmatched to any gene: 7. For the CDR3, the DNA is TGCGCCAGCAGCGCCGGACTAGCGGGAGCAGGTGAGCAGTTCTTC. It encodes CASSAGLAGAGEQFF.

The genes are TRBV5-1 and TRBJ2-2; the D gene is possibly TRBD2 (5 bases). Germline CDR1 is SGHRS and CDR2 is YFSETQ. With 2 bases removed from V and 2 bases from J, the gap between germline ends came to 7 bases. This CDR3 region has 14 residues. CDR3 in DNA: TGCGCCAGCAGCTTCGAGGGTAACACCGGGGAGCTGTTTTTT. Protein: CASSFEGNTGELFF. Looking up the rest from reference TRBV5-1 and TRBJ2-2 gives the full variable domain: KAGVTQTPRYLIKTRGQQVTLSCSPISGHRSVSWYQQTPGQGLQFLFEYFSETQRNKGNFPGRFSGRQFSNSRSEMNVSTLELGDSALYLCASSFEGNTGELFFGEGSRLTVL.

J is TRBJ2-7 and V is TRBV4-1; D gene ambiguous. The V gene lost 1 base and the J gene lost 5 bases, with 9 bases spanning the gap. CDR1 is MGHRA, CDR2 YSYEKL, per germline. This CDR3 is built from 13 residues. CDR3 sequence reads: CASSQGPHDEQYF. DNA of the CDR3: TGCGCCAGCAGCCAAGGGCCCCACGACGAGCAGTACTTC.

This chain uses TRBV28 with TRBJ2-7; TRBD2 agrees at 9 bases. V lost 6 bases to trimming and J lost 3 bases; unmatched junction nucleotides: 9. This CDR3 region has 15 residues. CDR1 MDHEN and CDR2 SYDVKM come from the germline V gene. The CDR3 sequence is CASSPGGGRVYEQYF. The CDR3, as DNA: TGTGCCAGCAGCCCCGGGGGCGGGAGGGTCTACGAGCAGTACTTC.

This chain links TRBV30 with TRBJ1-3; 8 nucleotides line up with TRBD1. CDR1 GTSNPN and CDR2 SVGIG come from the germline V gene (reference sequence). The CDR3 totals 15 residues. J gave up 3 bases and V 4 bases, and 8 bases lay outside the gene matches. The CDR3 loop reads CAWTHRTGFGNTIYF. The DNA for the CDR3 is TGTGCCTGGACCCACCGGACAGGGTTTGGAAACACCATATATTTT.

This clone showed up just once. The V gene is TRBV12-3 or TRBV12-4, the J gene TRBJ1-1; D is undetermined. The CDR3 contains 13 residues. V dropped 5 bases and J dropped 0 bases, with 7 bases sitting between them. Written as DNA, the CDR3 is TGTGCCAGCAGTCTCACACTGAACACTGAAGCTTTCTTT. Translating it yields CASSLTLNTEAFF.

The chain carries TRBV4-1 and TRBJ1-4, with a tentative D call TRBD1 (5 bases). The CDR3 has 14 amino acids. Trimming took 0 bases from V and 7 from J, leaving 9 bases between them. The V gene's germline CDR1 is MGHRA and CDR2 YSYEKL. As DNA, the CDR3 is TGCGCCAGCAGCCAAGAGCTCGGGGGTGAAAAACTGTTTTTT. It encodes CASSQELGGEKLFF.

This clone was seen once. This chain uses TRBV7-2 with TRBJ1-1; 7 nucleotides agree with TRBD1. CDR1 is SGHTA, CDR2 FQGNSA, per germline. This CDR3 has 14 residues. Germline trimming cut 3 bases from V and 4 bases from J; bases unmatched to any gene: 5. The chain's CDR3 is CASSFRRGPTEAFF. The CDR3 DNA reads TGTGCCAGCAGCTTTAGAAGGGGGCCCACTGAAGCTTTCTTT.

This chain uses TRBV11-2 with TRBJ2-3, with D possibly being TRBD2 (7 bases). CDR1 and CDR2 from the germline V gene are SGHAT and FQNNGV. V was clipped by 4 bases and J by 3 bases, with 20 bases between them. This CDR3 region has 17 residues. CDR3 sequence: CASSSPIGGEWTDTQYF. CDR3 coding DNA: TGTGCCAGCAGCTCCCCCATAGGGGGGGAGTGGACAGATACGCAGTATTTT.

The chain carries TRBV2 and TRBJ2-1; 7 nucleotides align to TRBD2. Germline assignment: CDR1 SNHLY and CDR2 FYNNEI. This CDR3 is built from 17 residues. Losses at the gene ends were 1 base for V and 0 bases for J; bases not matched to a gene: 6. The CDR3 DNA is TGTGCCAGCAGTGAAGTTACTCGGGAGGTCTCCTACAATGAGCAGTTCTTC. Protein product: CASSEVTREVSYNEQFF.